Listed here are 30 T cell receptor beta chains from one sample, sequenced in a study of blood T cell repertoires in COVID-19. Libraries were prepared by immunoSEQ multiplex PCR; TCRdb keeps only in-frame clonotypes and omits some of them. The table includes about 260,000 clones, 80% to 90% detected once. The specimen was PBMCs or T cells enriched from blood (not recorded which). These TCRs come from a man in his fifties who had been exposed to COVID-19.

This clone was seen a single time. The chain couples TRBV5-1 to TRBJ2-2, with D possibly being TRBD1 (6 bases). CDR1 and CDR2 from the germline V gene are SGHRS and YFSETQ. V lost 4 bases to trimming and J lost 4 bases, with 17 bases between them. The CDR3 extends over 16 amino acids. The CDR3 bases are TGCGCCAGCAGCCTACCACAGGGTCGGGGCACCGGGGAGCTGTTTTTT. The encoded protein is CASSLPQGRGTGELFF.

The chain joins TRBV28 to TRBJ1-1; no clear D. Germline values: CDR1 MDHEN, CDR2 SYDVKM. Trimming took off 1 base at V and 1 base at J, with 16 bases between the two ends. The CDR3 has 17 residues. The CDR3 DNA is TGTGCCAGCAGTTTATTTTGGGAGGCATGGAAGAACACTGAAGCTTTCTTT. Amino acids: CASSLFWEAWKNTEAFF.

The chain recombines TRBV28 with TRBJ1-3, with a possible D match to TRBD1 (6 bases). Between the trimmed V and J ends, which lost 5 bases and 3 bases, there was a span of 38 bases. The CDR3 covers 23 residues. Per germline, CDR1 MDHEN and CDR2 SYDVKM. The CDR3 nucleotides read TGTGCCAGCAGTACATCATACTCCAACGACAGGCGAGGAATAATGTGGGATGGAAACACCATATATTTT. Encoded protein: CASSTSYSNDRRGIMWDGNTIYF.

This clone was detected only once. V and J are TRBV5-1 and TRBJ2-3; 13 positions agree with TRBD2. The V gene's germline CDR1 is SGHRS and CDR2 YFSETQ. V was clipped by 4 bases and J by 5 bases; unmatched bases: 7. CDR3 length: 16 residues. This CDR3 is CASSQELAGGGDTQYF. The CDR3, as DNA: TGCGCCAGCAGCCAGGAACTAGCGGGAGGGGGAGATACGCAGTATTTT.

The chain has TRBV6-5 and TRBJ2-7, with TRBD2 matching over 8 bases. The CDR3 length is 15 residues. V dropped 7 bases and J dropped 2; count of bases not matched to a gene: 10. Germline assignment: CDR1 MNHEY and CDR2 SVGAGI. The CDR3 DNA reads as TGTGCCAGCAACTCGGGGGGGAGCCGACCCTACGAGCAGTACGTC. Protein sequence: CASNSGGSRPYEQYV.

A single count supports this clone. Other DNA sequences within the sample encode an identical CDR3. J is TRBJ1-2 and V is TRBV3-1 (or the pseudogene TRBV3-2), with D possibly matching TRBD1 (6 bases). V dropped 6 bases and J dropped 8 bases, with 16 bases sitting between them. The CDR3 has 13 residues. Germline V gives CDR1 LGHDT, CDR2 YNNKEL (reference sequence). CDR3 loop: CASSQYLQGGYTF. The CDR3 bases are TGTGCCAGCAGTCAATATCTTCAGGGGGGCTACACCTTC.

CDR3 bases: TGTGCCAGCAGCTTAGCAAGACAAACTCCCACCTTC. Translation gives CASSLARQTPTF. This chain uses TRBV7-8 with TRBJ1-2; unclear D gene. Trimming took 0 bases from V and 13 from J, leaving 12 bases between them. This CDR3 is 12 amino acids long. Germline V CDR1 and CDR2: SGHVS, FQNEAQ.

This sequence joins TRBV5-1 and TRBJ1-4; no firm D call. The germline CDR1 and CDR2 sequences are SGHRS and YFSETQ. Trimming shortened V by 6 bases and J by 0 bases, and 12 bases separated the two germline ends. The CDR3 consists of 15 residues. This CDR3 is CASTTTTATNEKLFF. For the CDR3, the DNA is TGCGCCAGCACAACTACAACGGCAACTAATGAAAAACTGTTTTTT.

The rearrangement joins TRBV5-1 to TRBJ2-3, with a weak D call TRBD1 (5 bases). The CDR3 has 14 residues. Germline CDR1 SGHRS, CDR2 YFSETQ. Trimming cost V 1 base and J 5 bases, with 11 bases left between them. CDR3 sequence reads: CASSLIQGKDTQYF. The CDR3 DNA sequence: TGCGCCAGCAGCTTGATTCAGGGCAAAGATACGCAGTATTTT. Complete variable domain (other parts from reference TRBV5-1 and TRBJ2-3): KAGVTQTPRYLIKTRGQQVTLSCSPISGHRSVSWYQQTPGQGLQFLFEYFSETQRNKGNFPGRFSGRQFSNSRSEMNVSTLELGDSALYLCASSLIQGKDTQYFGPGTRLTVL.

The chain combines TRBV10-3 with TRBJ2-2; a weak D match, TRBD2 (5 bases). CDR1 ENHRY and CDR2 SYGVKD come from the germline V gene. This CDR3 spans 17 amino acids. The V end lost 2 bases, the J end lost 5 bases, and 18 bases lay between the germline ends. CDR3 in amino acids: CAISETGLARGTGELFF. The CDR3 DNA reads as TGTGCCATCAGTGAGACTGGGCTAGCCCGCGGGACCGGGGAGCTGTTTTTT.

This chain links TRBV28 with TRBJ2-7; 9 bases match TRBD2. The CDR3 is 15 residues long. Per germline, CDR1 MDHEN and CDR2 SYDVKM. V lost 2 bases and J lost 0; bases outside the gene matches: 2. CDR3 in amino acids: CASSLAGGPSYEQYV. CDR3 nucleotides: TGTGCCAGCAGTTTAGCGGGAGGGCCCTCCTACGAGCAGTACGTC.

As DNA, the CDR3 is TGTGCCAGCAGCGTAGCCCCCCTAGCGGGGGGGGCAACGCAGTATTTT. Translation: CASSVAPLAGGATQYF. The chain carries TRBV9 and TRBJ2-3; 12 bases line up with TRBD2. The CDR3 consists of 16 residues. CDR1 and CDR2 from the germline V gene are SGDLS and YYNGEE. Unmatched junction bases numbered 8, after V lost 0 bases and J lost 9 bases.

The V call is TRBV12-5, the J call TRBJ2-2; D gene unclear. Trimming took 0 bases from V and 7 from J, leaving 3 bases between them. The CDR3 runs 12 residues. Germline V gives CDR1 LGHNT, CDR2 FRNRAP. The CDR3 DNA reads as TGTGCTAGTGGTTTGGTCCGCGGGGAGCTGTTTTTT. As protein: CASGLVRGELFF.

The rearrangement joins TRBV9 to TRBJ2-3, with 8 bases that match TRBD2. Losses at the gene ends were 0 bases for V and 2 bases for J; bases not matched to a gene: 5. In germline, CDR1 is SGDLS, CDR2 YYNGEE. CDR3 length: 16 amino acids. CDR3 loop: CASSVAGTSNTDTQYF. The CDR3 nucleotides are TGTGCCAGCAGCGTAGCTGGGACTAGTAACACAGATACGCAGTATTTT.

The V and J genes are TRBV7-2 and TRBJ1-2; 9 nucleotides align to TRBD1. The junction had 9 bases not matched to a gene; V was cut back by 9 bases and J by 7 bases. Germline V gene lookup returns CDR1 SGHTA and CDR2 FQGNSA. This CDR3 contains 13 residues. The CDR3 sequence is CARPTGGGGGYTF. CDR3 coding DNA: TGTGCCAGACCAACAGGGGGCGGGGGTGGCTACACCTTC.

The chain uses TRBV4-1 and TRBJ1-6; D is ambiguous. V was clipped by 1 base and J by 0 bases, with 10 bases between them. Germline V CDR1 and CDR2: MGHRA, YSYEKL. The CDR3 contains 17 residues. For the CDR3, the DNA is TGCGCCAGCAGCCAAGTGGACTCAACCTCCTATAATTCACCCCTCCACTTT. As protein: CASSQVDSTSYNSPLHF.

Here the CDR3 DNA reads TGCGCCAGCAGCCAAAACCTCGCGCGGGAGGTTAGCGGGGAGCTGTTTTTT. Residues: CASSQNLAREVSGELFF. The rearrangement uses TRBV4-1 and TRBJ2-2; 8 nucleotides match TRBD2. Germline CDR1 and CDR2: MGHRA and YSYEKL. V lost 2 bases to trimming and J lost 7 bases; unmatched junction nucleotides: 12. There are 17 residues in the CDR3.

This chain links TRBV29-1 with TRBJ2-5, with 9 bases identical to TRBD2. Unmatched junction bases numbered 14, after V lost 4 bases and J lost 5 bases. The CDR3 has 16 amino acids. The germline CDR1 and CDR2 sequences are SQVTM and ANQGSEA. Written as DNA, the CDR3 is TGCAGCGTTGCGCAGGGTTGGCGGGAGGGCCAGGAGACCCAGTACTTC. Protein sequence: CSVAQGWREGQETQYF.

This clone was detected a few times. The chain uses TRBV30 and TRBJ2-5; a possible D gene is TRBD2 (5 bases). V was shortened by 5 bases and J by 4 bases, with 17 bases between the two germline ends. The CDR3 has 14 amino acids. Germline CDR1 reads GTSNPN; CDR2 reads SVGIG (reference sequence). The DNA for the CDR3 is TGTGCCTGGGGGTCGGGGAATCACCCAGAGACCCAGTACTTC. Translating it yields CAWGSGNHPETQYF.

The rearrangement uses TRBV28 and TRBJ1-1; D is perhaps TRBD1 (5 bases). V was cut by 3 bases and J by 2 bases, with 7 bases left in between. The CDR3 loop spans 13 amino acids. Looked up from germline, CDR1 is MDHEN and CDR2 is SYDVKM. CDR3 coding DNA: TGTGCCAGCAGTTTCACAGGCAACACTGAAGCTTTCTTT. The encoded protein is CASSFTGNTEAFF.

The gene calls are TRBV1 and TRBJ1-2. TRBV1 is listed as a pseudogene. The CDR3 sequence is 14 residues long. CDR3 sequence: CTSWVARLIYGYTF. In nucleotides, the CDR3 is TGCACCAGCTGGGTGGCCCGACTGATCTATGGCTACACCTTC.

The genes are TRBV19 and TRBJ1-5; no firm D call. The germline CDR1 and CDR2 sequences are LNHDA and SQIVND (reference sequence). This CDR3 spans 14 amino acids. Trimming pared 4 bases from V and 5 bases from J, leaving 12 bases between. The CDR3 reads CASSNGRQDQPQHF. CDR3 nucleotides: TGTGCCAGTAGTAATGGCAGGCAAGATCAGCCCCAGCATTTT.

The rearrangement uses TRBV7-9 and TRBJ1-4; D unclear. Per germline, CDR1 SEHNR and CDR2 FQNEAQ (reference sequence). CDR3 length equals 16 residues. The germline V and J ends were trimmed by 6 bases and 0 bases, with 14 bases remaining between them. The CDR3: CASSRVSGTTNEKLFF. The CDR3 nucleotides are TGTGCCAGCAGTCGCGTATCAGGAACAACTAATGAAAAACTGTTTTTT.

The V gene is TRBV28, the J gene TRBJ2-5; D is possibly TRBD1 (5 bases). Trimming stripped 5 bases from V and 4 bases from J, with 11 bases between. CDR3 length: 13 amino acids. Germline CDR1 reads MDHEN; CDR2 reads SYDVKM. DNA of the CDR3: TGTGCCAGCAGTCCCGGACAACCAGAGACCCAGTACTTC. Its translation is CASSPGQPETQYF.

This clone has only one observation. The genes are TRBV7-9 and TRBJ2-1; TRBD2 matches at 7 bases. Looked up from germline, CDR1 is SEHNR and CDR2 is FQNEAQ (reference sequence). CDR3 size: 18 residues. Trimming removed 5 bases from V and 6 bases from J; junction bases left unmatched: 19. The CDR3 DNA sequence: TGTGCCAGCAGCACCAGCGGCTTTGGGAGGGCCTTTCGCAATGAGCAGTTCTTC. Its protein is CASSTSGFGRAFRNEQFF.

The V call is TRBV11-3, the J call TRBJ2-7, with 7 bases lining up with TRBD1. The CDR3 totals 15 residues. The trim removed 5 bases at V and 0 bases at J, leaving 7 bases unmatched. CDR1 and CDR2 from the germline V gene are SGHNT and YENEEA. CDR3: CASSPGTALSYEQYF. Written as DNA, the CDR3 is TGTGCCAGCAGCCCCGGGACAGCCCTCTCCTACGAGCAGTACTTC.

The chain links TRBV12-3 or TRBV12-4 to TRBJ2-5; 7 nucleotides align to TRBD2. The CDR3 runs 13 residues. V lost 9 bases, J lost 5 bases, and 9 bases stayed unmatched. The DNA for the CDR3 is TGTGCCAGTTCCGTGGGGCGGGGGGAGACCCAGTACTTC. This gives the protein CASSVGRGETQYF.

This CDR3 is CASSLRQGTNQPQHF. The CDR3 DNA sequence: TGTGCCAGCAGCTTAAGACAGGGAACAAATCAGCCCCAGCATTTT. The V gene is TRBV7-3, the J gene TRBJ1-5, with 7 positions matching TRBD1. J lost 4 bases, V lost 1 base, and 4 bases had no gene match. The CDR3 extends over 15 amino acids. Per the germline V gene, CDR1 is SGHTA and CDR2 is FQGTGA.

The chain has TRBV5-4 and TRBJ2-2, with D possibly TRBD2 on 5 matching bases. The CDR3 contains 16 residues. Looked up from germline, CDR1 is SGHNT and CDR2 is YYREEE (reference sequence). Trimming shortened V by 4 bases and J by 3 bases, and 16 bases separated the two germline ends. CDR3 bases: TGTGCCAGCAGCCCCACGCGGCTCGGGGACACCGGGGAGCTGTTTTTT. Translating gives CASSPTRLGDTGELFF.

The gene calls are TRBV10-3 and TRBJ2-1, with 10 bases that match TRBD2. This CDR3 has 14 amino acids. V lost 5 bases, J lost 7 bases, and 5 bases stayed unmatched. CDR1 and CDR2 (germline): ENHRY, SYGVKD. Here the CDR3 DNA reads TGTGCCATCAGTTACAGCGGGGGGGCGAATGAGCAGTTCTTC. Its translation: CAISYSGGANEQFF.